The sequence of this T cell receptor (beta chain) was determined in a study of shared clonotypes between healthy human individuals. Study-level information: Researchers assigned three CD4 naive, three CD4 memory, two CD8 naive and one CD8 memory plate to each donor.

Regarding this clone: The target antigen is unknown.

After removal of 2 bases from V and 6 bases from J, the junction contained 6 bases not matched to a gene. Germline assignment: CDR1 MNHNY and CDR2 SVGAGI (reference sequence). This CDR3 has 15 residues. Study results and caveats: A few donors had about 5% of their naive CD4 clonotypes in common. Non-shared clonotypes had lower generation probabilities than clonotypes shared by all four sorted-subset donors.

CD45RO negativity and positive selection for CCR7 defined naive CD8 cells, a population that excluded terminally differentiated effector memory CD45RA+ cells. Researchers ran the assay at a deep level. Assay: immunoSEQ multiplex PCR; the TCRdb copy retains only in-frame clones and omits some. The data contain hundreds of thousands of clones, almost 95% of them singletons. The specimen sequenced was naive CD8+ T cells sorted from blood. This chain joins TRBV6-6 and TRBJ2-7, with 11 bases matching TRBD1. The sequence was collected from a man aged 30 to 45 in good health. The CDR3 DNA is TGTGCCAGCAGTTACACAGGACAGGGGGCCGGCGAGCAGTACTTC. This gives the protein CASSYTGQGAGEQYF.